The clone carrying this TCR beta chain was found many times. The antigen is undetermined. The sample comes from a study of neurological immune-mediated disorders. The CDR3 is 13 amino acids. V gave up 9 bases and J gave up 3 bases, with 13 bases separating them. CDR1 is SGHVS and CDR2 is FQNEAQ in the germline V gene. Study-wide findings and caveats: There were no CDR3 amino acid sequences shared by expanded clones across subjects, a result suggesting private repertoires in all groups.

From 2 million PBMCs stored at -80 C, the unsorted libraries were generated. The cDNA came from 5'RACE, which used 10-nucleotide random UMIs. The output of every sequencing run, over 190 million TCR-beta sequences, came from 15-18 subjects. MiXCR was run by TCRdb on the 5' RACE reads, yielding one entry per CDR3 protein. The profile shows about 59,000 distinct CDR3 sequences, roughly 12% of them singletons. Sequencing was done on a sample of PBMCs. The gene calls are TRBV7-8 and TRBJ2-3; no reliable D call. This sequence originates from a woman in her fifties or sixties with HTLV-1-associated myelopathy (HAM/TSP). CDR3 in amino acids: CASSEEATDTQYF. The CDR3 bases are TGTGCCAGTAGTGAGGAAGCGACAGATACGCAGTATTTT.